Listed here are 18 T cell receptor beta chains from one sample, sequenced in a study of metastatic and nonmetastatic thyroid tumors. TCRdb re-called clones via MiXCR from the PCR reads. There are some 45,000 clones in the sample; roughly 15% occur only once, and roughly 20% lies in the top ten. Patients had received no treatment of any kind before thyroid surgery. The sequenced sample consisted of blood. The receptor source for this set is a female donor with papillary thyroid cancer or a benign thyroid nodule (not recorded which). Some clones in this sample may be carry-over from other donors' samples.

In regard to this clone: One base away lies a much larger clone, so this may be a sequencing read error. The chain carries TRBV14 and TRBJ1-1; no reliable D call. The CDR3 has 12 residues. V was trimmed by 5 bases and J by 9 bases, leaving 13 bases between them. Germline lookup yields CDR1 SGHDN and CDR2 FVKESK. The CDR3 loop reads CASSLGRTKAFF. The CDR3 region has the DNA TGTGCCAGCAGCTTAGGCCGGACCAAAGCTTTCTTT. The entire variable domain, with the rest obtained from reference TRBV14 and TRBJ1-1, is as follows: EAGVTQFPSHSVIEKGQTVTLRCDPISGHDNLYWYRRVMGKEIKFLLHFVKESKQDESGMPNNRFLAERTGGTYSTLKVQPAELEDSGVYFCASSLGRTKAFFGQGTRLTVV.

The V call is TRBV5-1, the J call TRBJ1-4; 7 bases are shared with TRBD1. Germline V lookup: CDR1 SGHRS, CDR2 YFSETQ. The CDR3 extends over 14 amino acids. The V and J ends lost 7 bases and 7 bases, in that order; junction bases with no gene match: 10. CDR3 in amino acids: CASDPQGPPEKLFF. The CDR3 DNA reads TGCGCCAGCGACCCACAGGGGCCCCCTGAAAAACTGTTTTTT.

This clone occurred many times. V and J are TRBV7-2 and TRBJ2-3; D might be TRBD2 (5 bases). The CDR3 has 16 amino acids. Trimming shortened V by 5 bases and J by 4 bases, and 19 bases separated the two germline ends. Germline values: CDR1 SGHTA, CDR2 FQGNSA. In nucleotides, the CDR3 is TGTGCCAGCAGCACCCCCACCGCTAGTAGCGCAGATACGCAGTATTTT. Protein: CASSTPTASSADTQYF. The full variable domain, in which reference TRBV7-2 and TRBJ2-3 provide the parts outside the CDR3, is GAGVSQSPSNKVTEKGKDVELRCDPISGHTALYWYRQSLGQGLEFLIYFQGNSAPDKSGLPSDRFSAERTGGSVSTLTIQRTQQEDSAVYLCASSTPTASSADTQYFGPGTRLTVL.

A few counts support this clone. This chain's CDR3 is CASSRQAVRRSGANVLTF. The DNA of the CDR3 is TGTGCCAGCAGCCGCCAGGCGGTCCGTCGCTCTGGGGCCAACGTCCTGACTTTC. V usage is TRBV6-2 or TRBV6-3 and J usage is TRBJ2-6; no clear D. V was shortened by 6 bases and J by 0 bases, with 18 bases between the two germline ends. This CDR3 comprises 18 residues. Germline V gene lookup returns CDR1 MNHEY and CDR2 SVGEGT.

In this sample, this clone turned up a few times. A read error may be the cause here, since a much bigger clone is one base away. The chain links TRBV7-9 to TRBJ2-7; 7 positions agree with TRBD2. CDR1 is SEHNR and CDR2 is FQNEAQ in the germline V gene (reference sequence). This CDR3 is 13 amino acids long. CDR3 in DNA: TGTGCCAGCTCCTTGGGGGGGACCTACGAGCATTACTTC. This gives the protein CASSLGGTYEHYF.

In this sample, this clone turned up many times. Other DNA sequences in this specimen translate into the identical CDR3. V and J are TRBV18 and TRBJ1-2; a weak D match, TRBD1 (5 bases). CDR1 is KGHSH, CDR2 LQKENI, per germline. The CDR3 extends over 14 amino acids. V shed 3 bases and J shed 0 bases, with 8 bases lying between them. CDR3 bases: TGTGCCAGCTCACCGGAGACAGCTAACTATGGCTACACCTTC. Amino acids: CASSPETANYGYTF.

Ten or more counts support this clone. The V and J genes are TRBV12-3 or TRBV12-4 and TRBJ2-2; TRBD2 aligns across 8 bases. The CDR3 totals 14 residues. V lost 1 base and J lost 7; bases outside the gene matches: 2. Written as DNA, the CDR3 is TGTGCCAGCAGTTTAGAAGCGGGAGTCGGGGAGCTGTTTTTT. Residues: CASSLEAGVGELFF.

The genes are TRBV9 and TRBJ2-7; D is unclear. The CDR3 totals 13 residues. Trimming shortened V by 0 bases and J by 7 bases, and 11 bases separated the two germline ends. Germline CDR1 reads SGDLS; CDR2 reads YYNGEE. The CDR3 DNA reads as TGTGCCAGCAGCGTAGAGGTCTTGGGGGAGCAGTACTTC. Translating it yields CASSVEVLGEQYF.

This clone occurred a few times. The chain uses TRBV29-1 and TRBJ1-2; D may be TRBD1 (5 bases). Germline V gene data show CDR1 as SQVTM and CDR2 as ANQGSEA. CDR3 length equals 12 residues. Deletions cut 7 bases from V and 8 bases from J, with 17 bases between. The CDR3 sequence is CSGGWDPGGYTF. Here the CDR3 DNA reads TGCAGCGGGGGGTGGGATCCAGGGGGCTACACCTTC. The full variable domain, rest sourced from reference TRBV29-1 and TRBJ1-2, is SAVISQKPSRDICQRGTSLTIQCQVDSQVTMMFWYRQQPGQSLTLIATANQGSEATYESGFVIDKFPISRPNLTFSTLTVSNMSPEDSSIYLCSGGWDPGGYTFGSGTRLTVV.

This clone was counted at least ten times. The chain uses TRBV5-7 and TRBJ2-1, with 9 bases that match TRBD2. TRBV5-7 is an ORF, with its function uncertain. Trimming took 4 bases from V and 7 from J; bases not matched to a gene: 18. The CDR3 is 18 residues long. In DNA, the CDR3 is TGTGCCAGCAGCACCCAACATGATGTAGCGGGAGCCTGGAATGAGCAGTTCTTC. This translates into CASSTQHDVAGAWNEQFF.

This clone showed up many times. The rearrangement uses TRBV4-1 and TRBJ2-7; D not certain. Germline V CDR1 and CDR2: MGHRA, YSYEKL. The V gene lost 1 base and the J gene lost 6 bases, with 13 bases spanning the gap. The length of the CDR3 is 14 residues. The CDR3 coding sequence is TGCGCCAGCAGCCAAGGGAAATTCTCGGTCGAGCAGTACTTC. This translates into CASSQGKFSVEQYF.

This clone came up many times. The J gene is TRBJ1-5, the V gene TRBV6-1; D call uncertain. V gave up 4 bases and J gave up 0 bases, with 7 bases separating them. The germline CDR1 and CDR2 sequences are MNHNS and SASEGT. The CDR3 has 14 residues. CDR3 in DNA: TGTGCCAGCAGTGCTGGGGATAGCAATCAGCCCCAGCATTTT. It codes for CASSAGDSNQPQHF.

This clone came up many times. CDR3 bases: TGCAGCGTTGAAGATGCGGACAGGGGTGGGATCCCAGATACGCAGTATTTT. This encodes CSVEDADRGGIPDTQYF. The chain couples TRBV29-1 to TRBJ2-3; 9 nucleotides match TRBD1. V shed 0 bases, J shed 4 bases, and the junction held 11 bases outside the gene matches. CDR1 SQVTM and CDR2 ANQGSEA come from the germline V gene. The CDR3 loop spans 17 amino acids.

As to this clone: A much bigger clone sits one base away, suggesting this may be a read error. The V and J genes are TRBV2 and TRBJ1-1; D not resolved. Germline V lookup: CDR1 SNHLY, CDR2 FYNNEI. Trimming stripped 3 bases from V and 0 bases from J, with 5 bases between. The CDR3 contains 13 residues. The CDR3 protein is CASSDAVNTEAFF. CDR3 sequence (DNA): TGTGCCAGCAGTGACGCAGTGAACACTGAAGCTTTCTTT.

There are many counts of this clone. The genes are TRBV27 and TRBJ2-6; D remains unclear. Germline CDR1 reads MNHEY; CDR2 reads SMNVEV (reference sequence). This CDR3 contains 13 residues. Trimming left V 6 bases short and J 4 bases short, with 7 bases between. The CDR3 sequence is CASRSFGANVLTF. DNA of the CDR3: TGTGCCAGCAGGTCCTTCGGGGCCAACGTCCTGACTTTC.

This clone was seen ten or more times. V gene TRBV20-1 combines with J gene TRBJ1-1, with a weak D call TRBD1 (5 bases). Germline assignment: CDR1 DFQATT and CDR2 SNEGSKA (reference sequence). Trimming stripped 5 bases from V and 4 bases from J, with 11 bases between. The CDR3 sequence is 12 residues long. The CDR3 DNA reads TGCAGTGCTGTGGGGGGAGGCACTGAAGCTTTCTTT. Translation: CSAVGGGTEAFF.

Comments on this clone: It may be a read error: a sequence one base away is much more abundant. This chain joins TRBV27 and TRBJ1-2; no reliable D call. Germline values: CDR1 MNHEY, CDR2 SMNVEV (reference sequence). The CDR3 extends over 13 amino acids. CDR3 coding DNA: TGTGCCAGCCGTCCCACGGGGTACTATGGCCACACCTTC. Translation: CASRPTGYYGHTF.

The rearrangement uses TRBV6-4 and TRBJ2-3, with 11 bases lining up with TRBD2. Germline CDR1 is MRHNA and CDR2 is SNTAGT. The J segment lost 10 bases and the V segment lost 6 bases, leaving 9 bases of the junction unmatched. The CDR3 contains 14 residues. CDR3 in amino acids: CASSGLAGGFAQYF. The CDR3 region has the DNA TGTGCCAGCAGCGGACTAGCGGGTGGGTTTGCGCAGTATTTT.